The 14 T cell receptor beta chains presented below share a single source sample, sequenced in a study of radiotherapy plus CTLA-4 blockade in lung cancer. The data were produced by immunoSEQ multiplex PCR, yet TCRdb's version contains in-frame clones alone and is incomplete. The data show approximately 52,000 clones, approximately 80% seen once. This sample comprised peripheral blood, obtained from a patient treated with radiotherapy plus ipilimumab. The receptors here all came from a human donor with non-small cell lung cancer whose response to radiotherapy plus ipilimumab could not be evaluated.

The gene calls are TRBV4-1 and TRBJ2-5; D unclear. The J call may be incorrect, as the DNA end agrees better with TRBJ2-7. The CDR3 loop spans 14 amino acids. The germline CDR1 and CDR2 sequences are MGHRA and YSYEKL. The chain's CDR3 is CASSPLLNSYEQYF. The CDR3 DNA reads as TGCGCCAGCAGCCCCCTCTTGAACTCCTACGAGCAGTACTTC.

The V call is TRBV27, the J call TRBJ2-2; D might be TRBD2 (6 bases). This CDR3 is built from 15 residues. V lost 3 bases, J lost 6 bases, and 14 bases lay in between. Per the germline V gene, CDR1 is MNHEY and CDR2 is SMNVEV (reference sequence). The chain's CDR3 is CASSLWGVLAGELFF. CDR3 DNA: TGTGCCAGCAGTTTGTGGGGGGTCTTGGCCGGGGAGCTGTTTTTT.

The genes are TRBV2 and TRBJ2-3, with 10 bases aligning to TRBD2. Germline V gives CDR1 SNHLY, CDR2 FYNNEI. CDR3 length: 13 amino acids. Trimming cost V 4 bases and J 8 bases; bases outside gene matches: 3. The CDR3 DNA follows: TGTGCCAGCAGTGTCCGACTAGCGGGTACGCAGTATTTT. It translates to CASSVRLAGTQYF.

The chain employs TRBV28 and TRBJ2-3, with TRBD2 matching over 12 bases. This CDR3 comprises 18 residues. V trimming: 5 bases; J trimming: 0 bases; junction bases outside the gene matches: 9. Germline CDR1 is MDHEN and CDR2 is SYDVKM. CDR3 amino acids: CASSPSGLAGTSTDTQYF. Written as DNA, the CDR3 is TGTGCCAGCAGTCCCTCCGGACTAGCGGGGACTAGCACAGATACGCAGTATTTT.

About this clone: One end of the junction fails to match germline, which may point to a read error. J is TRBJ2-3 and V is TRBV9; 7 nucleotides line up with TRBD2. Germline assignment: CDR1 SGDLS and CDR2 YYNGEE. The CDR3 has 16 residues. The CDR3 loop reads CASSVGLAASTDTQYF. DNA of the CDR3: TGTGCCAGCAGCGTAGGGCTAGCGGCTAGCACAGATACACAGTATTTT.

The chain combines TRBV29-1 with TRBJ1-1; a weak D match, TRBD1 (5 bases). Germline V gene data show CDR1 as SQVTM and CDR2 as ANQGSEA. Deletions cut 4 bases from V and 3 bases from J, with 15 bases between. CDR3 length: 14 residues. CDR3 region: CSVVETDYDTEAFF. In DNA form, the CDR3 reads TGCAGCGTTGTGGAGACAGATTACGACACTGAAGCTTTCTTT.

The CDR3 coding sequence is TGTGCCAGTAGCAGGACAGGGGGCGGATACGAGCAGTACTTC. Residues: CASSRTGGGYEQYF. The rearrangement joins TRBV19 to TRBJ2-7, with TRBD1 matching 11 bases. Germline V gene lookup returns CDR1 LNHDA and CDR2 SQIVND (reference sequence). The trim removed 6 bases at V and 4 bases at J, leaving 5 bases unmatched. This CDR3 has 14 amino acids.

This clone was picked up a small number of times. This rearrangement joins TRBV4-3 to TRBJ2-1; 10 nucleotides match TRBD2. The CDR3 covers 19 residues. Trimming at V came to 0 bases and at J to 5 bases, leaving 13 bases not matched to a gene. Germline V gene sequence: CDR1 LGHNA, CDR2 YSLEER. This CDR3 is CASSQEVSWLAGAHNEQFF. In DNA form, the CDR3 reads TGCGCCAGCAGCCAAGAGGTCTCTTGGCTAGCGGGAGCCCACAATGAGCAGTTCTTC.

By proportion, this clone is medium-sized. This sequence joins TRBV18 and TRBJ1-4, with D unresolved. V was shortened by 5 bases and J by 8 bases, with 15 bases between the two germline ends. The CDR3 sequence is 14 residues long. From germline, CDR1 is KGHSH and CDR2 LQKENI. CDR3 loop: CASSRNRESEKLFF. DNA for the CDR3: TGTGCCAGCTCAAGGAACCGGGAATCAGAAAAACTGTTTTTT.

V and J are TRBV6-5 and TRBJ1-1; D unclear. Germline V gives CDR1 MNHEY, CDR2 SVGAGI. This CDR3 is 13 amino acids long. The V end was cut by 4 bases, the J end by 0 bases, with 6 bases between. The CDR3 protein is CASSSQMNTEAFF. The CDR3 nucleotides are TGTGCCAGCAGTTCCCAGATGAACACTGAAGCTTTCTTT.

The genes are TRBV7-2 and TRBJ1-3, with D maybe TRBD1 (6 bases). This CDR3 spans 15 amino acids. Germline V gives CDR1 SGHTA, CDR2 FQGNSA. The V end lost 6 bases, the J end lost 1 base, and 13 bases lay between the germline ends. The CDR3 here is CASRPSGTSGNTIYF. The DNA for the CDR3 is TGTGCCAGCAGACCCTCCGGGACATCTGGAAACACCATATATTTT.

The chain couples TRBV9 to TRBJ2-2, with D possibly being TRBD2 (6 bases). The CDR3 extends over 16 amino acids. Germline CDR1 is SGDLS and CDR2 is YYNGEE. V dropped 0 bases and J dropped 7 bases, with 16 bases sitting between them. The CDR3 DNA sequence: TGTGCCAGCAGCGTAGTCGGAACCCCGCGGGGCGGGGAGCTGTTTTTT. Its protein is CASSVVGTPRGGELFF.

The CDR3 loop reads CASNWGRNQPQHF. CDR3 DNA: TGTGCCAGCAATTGGGGGCGGAATCAGCCCCAGCATTTT. The gene calls are TRBV28 and TRBJ1-5; D may be TRBD1 (6 bases). The CDR3 loop spans 13 amino acids. The V end lost 7 bases, the J end lost 4 bases, and 11 bases lay between the germline ends. Germline V CDR1 and CDR2: MDHEN, SYDVKM. Looking up the rest from reference TRBV28 and TRBJ1-5 gives the full variable domain: DVKVTQSSRYLVKRTGEKVFLECVQDMDHENMFWYRQDPGLGLRLIYFSYDVKMKEKGDIPEGYSVSREKKERFSLILESASTNQTSMYLCASNWGRNQPQHFGDGTRLSIL.

This chain connects TRBV5-1 to TRBJ2-3; tentatively, D is TRBD1 (5 bases). The CDR3 runs to 14 residues. Trimming took 0 bases from V and 2 from J, leaving 7 bases between them. Germline V gives CDR1 SGHRS, CDR2 YFSETQ. This chain's CDR3 is CASSLDRNTDTQYF. CDR3 DNA: TGCGCCAGCAGCTTGGACAGGAACACAGATACGCAGTATTTT.